This T cell receptor (beta chain) is from a study of T cell clonality in common variable immunodeficiency. Overall study results and limits: Common variable immunodeficiency TCR beta sequences reportedly had fewer deletions and N-nucleotide insertions.

Ten or more counts support this clone. The antigen is not known. Coverage ceases 3 residues before the CDR3 finishes, and the germline J gene fills in the end. Equal genomic DNA amounts from CVID and control samples were sequenced. Assay: immunoSEQ multiplex PCR; the TCRdb copy retains only in-frame clones and omits some. The sample has about 64,000 clones, none seen only once. Patients and controls were mostly of Caucasian heritage. Heparinized whole blood, 5 to 8 ml, came from each donor. CDR3 length equals 15 residues. In germline, CDR1 is LNHDA, CDR2 SQIVND (reference sequence). Trimming removed 9 bases from V and 6 bases from J; junction bases left unmatched: 12.

The chain carries TRBV19 and TRBJ2-2; 8 bases match TRBD2. Specimen: peripheral blood mononuclear cells. The TCR sequence derives from a person aged 18-70 years in good health. The CDR3 sequence: CASHTPGTRAGELFF. CDR3 DNA, as far as it was read: TGTGCCAGCCACACCCCCGGGACTAGGGCCGGGGAG.